The TCR beta chain under discussion was sequenced for a study of blood T cells in healthy people across ages. Germline CDR1 reads MNHEY; CDR2 reads SMNVEV (reference sequence). The CDR3 has 14 residues. The V gene lost 5 bases and the J gene lost 4 bases, with 12 bases spanning the gap. It was with a sample-barcoded 5' primer and a J-beta primer mix that a second PCR of roughly 7 to 12 cycles was run. TCRdb reprocessed the 5' RACE reads with MiXCR, giving one entry per CDR3 protein. The table records about 380,000 distinct CDR3 sequences, about 52% of them present only once. Input material: blood. This chain links TRBV27 with TRBJ2-1; no clear D gene. The source is a man between 60 and 70 years old in good health. In DNA form, the CDR3 reads TGTGCCAGCAGTGGGCCTAGAGTTTACAATGAGCAGTTCTTC. It specifies CASSGPRVYNEQFF.